This T cell receptor beta chain comes out of a study of T cells in Graves' hyperthyroidism and ophthalmopathy. Study-level findings and limits: Prediction of ophthalmopathy progression came a median approximately 6.5 months pre-onset. Most clonotypes that expanded in the thyroid above 0.001 also showed up in blood.

Diagnostic decisions used clinical symptoms, serum thyroxine and TRAb, thyroid ultrasound and orbital computed tomography. Germline lookup yields CDR1 MDHEN and CDR2 SYDVKM. The CDR3 has 18 amino acids. It was RNA transcripts that yielded the amplified TCR beta CDR3 regions. First-round RT-PCR of the TCR CDR3 relied on the HTBI primer set. TCRdb re-analysed the multiplex PCR reads in MiXCR, keeping a single row per CDR3 protein. The table lists approximately 570,000 distinct CDR3 sequences, around 20% of them singletons. In regard to this clonotype: Its antigen remains unidentified. Just one base apart from a much larger clone, this may be a read error.

The material sequenced was blood. This receptor was identified in a man between 35 and 55 years old with Graves' ophthalmopathy. The chain links TRBV28 to TRBJ1-5; 8 bases are shared with TRBD1. CDR3 region: CASSLNSPGTGSNKPQHF. CDR3 sequence (DNA): TGTGCCAGCAGTTTAAATTCCCCCGGGACAGGAAGCAATAAGCCCCAGCATTTT.